The 13 T cell receptor beta chains in this list originate from one sample, sequenced in a study of CD8 T cells in ankylosing spondylitis. In TCRdb, the 5' RACE reads were re-called with MiXCR into one record per CDR3 protein. Counted here are 100,000 to 150,000 distinct CDR3 sequences, approximately 6.8% occurring once; the ten biggest clones make up about 12%. Sequenced sample: blood, either unsorted or a sorted T cell fraction (not recorded which). These receptors were collected from a male donor with ankylosing spondylitis or in good health (not recorded which).

This clonotype occurred many times. V usage is TRBV27 and J usage is TRBJ2-1, with a weak D call TRBD2 (5 bases). The germline CDR1 and CDR2 sequences are MNHEY and SMNVEV (reference sequence). The CDR3 covers 14 residues. Trimming took 4 bases from V and 5 from J, leaving 12 bases between them. The CDR3 nucleotides are TGTGCCAGCAGTTCCACCGGGGTTAACAATGAGCAGTTCTTC. Protein product: CASSSTGVNNEQFF.

Points on this clonotype: A much larger clone differs from this one at a single base, so this may be a read error. The chain employs TRBV7-9 and TRBJ2-2; the D gene is possibly TRBD2 (5 bases). CDR3 length: 15 residues. Trimming pared 5 bases from V and 7 bases from J, leaving 17 bases between. Germline values: CDR1 SEHNR, CDR2 FQNEAQ (reference sequence). The CDR3 bases are TGTGCCAGCAGCGTCAGTCCCTCGGGGATCGGGGAGCTGTTTTTT. As protein: CASSVSPSGIGELFF.

The table lists this clonotype with many counts. The chain combines TRBV11-2 with TRBJ2-2; D is unresolved. CDR3 length: 16 residues. V dropped 1 base and J dropped 0 bases, with 9 bases sitting between them. Germline CDR1 reads SGHAT; CDR2 reads FQNNGV. CDR3 sequence reads: CASSLAVGPNTGELFF. DNA of the CDR3: TGTGCCAGCAGCTTAGCTGTCGGGCCGAACACCGGGGAGCTGTTTTTT.

This clonotype turned up a few times. The chain couples TRBV12-3 or TRBV12-4 to TRBJ1-6; D gene ambiguous. V gave up 1 base and J gave up 10 bases, with 14 bases separating them. CDR3 length: 15 residues. DNA of the CDR3: TGTGCCAGCAGTTTAGTCTCACCTCAAGGATCACCCCTCCACTTT. It specifies CASSLVSPQGSPLHF.

This clonotype was observed at least ten times. The chain uses TRBV10-3 and TRBJ2-4, with D tentatively TRBD2 (5 bases). The CDR3 loop spans 14 amino acids. Trimming took off 2 bases at V and 4 bases at J, with 9 bases between the two ends. Germline CDR1 is ENHRY and CDR2 is SYGVKD. In DNA form, the CDR3 reads TGTGCCATCAGTGAGAGCGGCCTTAAAAACATTCAGTACTTC. Its translation: CAISESGLKNIQYF.

The J gene is TRBJ2-6, the V gene TRBV5-1; D ambiguous. Trimming removed 0 bases at V and 0 bases at J, with 7 bases between. Germline V gene lookup returns CDR1 SGHRS and CDR2 YFSETQ. The CDR3 sequence is 16 residues long. Written as DNA, the CDR3 is TGCGCCAGCAGCTTGGTATCGGTCTCTGGGGCCAACGTCCTGACTTTC. As protein: CASSLVSVSGANVLTF.

In its sample, this clonotype was seen many times. This chain joins TRBV16 and TRBJ1-1, with no clear D. Looked up from germline, CDR1 is KGHSY and CDR2 is FQNENV. Trimming shortened V by 6 bases and J by 0 bases, and 8 bases separated the two germline ends. The CDR3 contains 13 residues. The CDR3 is CASRPRVNTEAFF. CDR3 bases: TGTGCCAGCAGGCCTAGGGTGAACACTGAAGCTTTCTTT.

In the case of this clonotype: This could be a read error, since a much larger clone is one nucleotide away. The chain couples TRBV6-1 to TRBJ2-5; D possibly uses TRBD1 or TRBD2 (6 bases each). This CDR3 is built from 15 residues. Germline values: CDR1 MNHNS, CDR2 SASEGT. Here the CDR3 DNA reads TGTGCCAGCAGTGAGGGGGCGGGGAGCCAAGAGGCCCAGTACTTC. Amino acids: CASSEGAGSQEAQYF.

This clonotype was counted many times. The V call is TRBV10-3, the J call TRBJ2-1, with a possible D match to TRBD2 (6 bases). Trimming stripped 5 bases from V and 2 bases from J, with 19 bases between. CDR1 ENHRY and CDR2 SYGVKD come from the germline V gene. This CDR3 is 17 amino acids long. The CDR3 DNA is TGTGCCATCAGTCCTACCGGAGGGTCCGATGCCTACAATGAGCAGTTCTTC. Amino acid sequence: CAISPTGGSDAYNEQFF.

This clonotype was counted at least ten times. The chain has TRBV5-6 and TRBJ2-1; 9 nucleotides align to TRBD1. V shed 3 bases, J shed 6 bases, and the junction held 10 bases outside the gene matches. The CDR3 covers 16 residues. Germline V gene lookup returns CDR1 SGHDT and CDR2 YYEEEE. The CDR3 sequence is CASSSGTGIFGNEQFF. The CDR3 DNA follows: TGTGCCAGCAGCTCCGGGACAGGGATTTTTGGCAATGAGCAGTTCTTC.

This clonotype was counted at least ten times. The V and J genes are TRBV7-2 and TRBJ2-7; 7 nucleotides agree with TRBD1. This CDR3 spans 16 amino acids. CDR1 SGHTA and CDR2 FQGNSA come from the germline V gene. The ends lost 1 base at V and 0 bases at J; junction bases unmatched: 6. The CDR3: CASSLVPAGGSYEQYF. The DNA of the CDR3 is TGTGCCAGCAGCTTAGTTCCCGCAGGGGGCTCCTACGAGCAGTACTTC.

This clonotype was picked up many times. The rearrangement uses TRBV5-1 and TRBJ1-5, with TRBD1 matching over 9 bases. The CDR3 totals 14 residues. The germline V gene encodes CDR1 SGHRS and CDR2 YFSETQ. The V and J ends lost 4 bases and 5 bases, in that order; junction bases with no gene match: 4. CDR3 loop: CASSTTGGDQPQHF. CDR3 DNA: TGCGCCAGCAGCACTACAGGGGGCGATCAGCCCCAGCATTTT.

Many counts were recorded for this clonotype. The rearrangement links TRBV20-1 to TRBJ2-1, with TRBD2 identical over 16 bases. The germline V gene has CDR1 DFQATT and CDR2 SNEGSKA (reference sequence). Unmatched junction bases numbered 8, after V lost 8 bases and J lost 4 bases. CDR3 size: 16 residues. The CDR3 bases are TGCAGTACGGGACTAGCGGGAGGGAAATATTACAATGAGCAGTTCTTC. Its protein is CSTGLAGGKYYNEQFF.